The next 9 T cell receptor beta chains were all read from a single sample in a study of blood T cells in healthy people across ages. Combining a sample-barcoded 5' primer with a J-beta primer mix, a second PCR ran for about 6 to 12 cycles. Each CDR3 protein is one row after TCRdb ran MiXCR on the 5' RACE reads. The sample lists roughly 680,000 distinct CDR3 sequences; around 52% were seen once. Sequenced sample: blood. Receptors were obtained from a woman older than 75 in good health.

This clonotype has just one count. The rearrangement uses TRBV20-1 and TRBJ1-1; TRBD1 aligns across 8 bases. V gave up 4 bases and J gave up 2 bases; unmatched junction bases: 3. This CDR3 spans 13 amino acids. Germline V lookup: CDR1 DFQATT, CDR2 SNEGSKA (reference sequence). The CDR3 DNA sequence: TGCAGTGCTACGGCAGGGGGCAACACTGAAGCTTTCTTT. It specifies CSATAGGNTEAFF.

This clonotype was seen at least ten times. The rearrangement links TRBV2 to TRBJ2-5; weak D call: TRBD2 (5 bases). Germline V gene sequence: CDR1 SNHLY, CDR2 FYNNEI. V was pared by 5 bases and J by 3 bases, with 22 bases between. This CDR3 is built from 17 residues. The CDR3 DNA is TGTGCCAGCAGTCTAAACCATCGGACCATGGAGGAAGAGACCCAGTACTTC. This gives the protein CASSLNHRTMEEETQYF.

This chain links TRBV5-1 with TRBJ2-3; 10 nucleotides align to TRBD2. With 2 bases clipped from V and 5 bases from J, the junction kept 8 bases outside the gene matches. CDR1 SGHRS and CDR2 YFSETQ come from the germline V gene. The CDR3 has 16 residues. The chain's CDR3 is CASSFSLAGVGDTQYF. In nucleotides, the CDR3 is TGCGCCAGCAGCTTTTCCCTAGCGGGAGTGGGAGATACGCAGTATTTT.

CDR3 bases: TGTGCCGGCCGGGACACGGAAGGGTTTGGCGGCTACACCTTC. Protein sequence: CAGRDTEGFGGYTF. The gene calls are TRBV28 and TRBJ1-2; D is possibly TRBD1 (6 bases). Germline V lookup: CDR1 MDHEN, CDR2 SYDVKM. V was clipped by 11 bases and J by 8 bases, with 24 bases between them. The CDR3 extends over 14 amino acids.

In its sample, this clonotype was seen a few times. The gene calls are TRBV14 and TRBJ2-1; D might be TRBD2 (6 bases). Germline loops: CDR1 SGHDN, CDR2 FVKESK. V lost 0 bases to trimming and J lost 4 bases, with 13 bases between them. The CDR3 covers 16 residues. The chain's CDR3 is CASSQDKAGRYNEQFF. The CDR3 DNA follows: TGTGCCAGCAGCCAAGATAAGGCCGGGAGATACAATGAGCAGTTCTTC.

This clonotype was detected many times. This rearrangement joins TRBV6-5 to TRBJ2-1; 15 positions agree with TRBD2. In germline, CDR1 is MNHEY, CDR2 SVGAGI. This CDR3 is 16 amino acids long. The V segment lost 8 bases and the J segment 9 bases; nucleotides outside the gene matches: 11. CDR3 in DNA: TGTGCCAGCTACAGGCTCGGGACTAGCGGGAGGACTGAGCAGTTCTTC. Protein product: CASYRLGTSGRTEQFF.

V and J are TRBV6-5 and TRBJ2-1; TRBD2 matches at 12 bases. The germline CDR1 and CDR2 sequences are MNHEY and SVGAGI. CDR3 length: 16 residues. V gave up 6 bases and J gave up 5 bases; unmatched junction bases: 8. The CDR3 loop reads CASSPLAGGLNNEQFF. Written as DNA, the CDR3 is TGTGCCAGCAGCCCACTAGCGGGAGGTCTCAACAATGAGCAGTTCTTC.

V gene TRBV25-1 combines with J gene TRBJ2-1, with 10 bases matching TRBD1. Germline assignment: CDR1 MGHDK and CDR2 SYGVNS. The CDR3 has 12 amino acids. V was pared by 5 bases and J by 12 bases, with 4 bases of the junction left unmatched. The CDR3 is CASSPRDRGQFF. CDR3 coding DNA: TGTGCCAGCAGTCCCCGGGACAGGGGGCAGTTCTTC.

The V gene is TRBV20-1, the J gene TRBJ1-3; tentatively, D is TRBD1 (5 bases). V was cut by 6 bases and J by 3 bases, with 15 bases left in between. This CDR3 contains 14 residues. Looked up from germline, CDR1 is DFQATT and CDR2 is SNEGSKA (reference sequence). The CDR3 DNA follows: TGCAGTGCATTATTCGGGGGGGGTGGAAACACCATATATTTT. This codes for CSALFGGGGNTIYF.